This T cell receptor (beta chain) is drawn from a study of cytomegalovirus exposure and HLA in healthy donors. PCR used 60 Vbeta primers and 13 Jbeta primers. Method: immunoSEQ multiplex PCR; TCRdb's copy keeps in-frame clones and lacks some. The table records about 240,000 clones, around 81% of them present only once. General study results and limits: In presence/absence analyses, roughly uniform sequencing depth across donors was assumed. When analyzed later, a missense DCLRE1C variant was found to be linked to TCR beta V- and J-gene trimming. The authors later found HLA-associated TCR beta chains more clonally expanded than equally common others.

The germline V gene encodes CDR1 SGHNT and CDR2 YYREEE (reference sequence). The CDR3 is 16 amino acids. J lost 10 bases, V lost 4 bases, and 9 bases had no gene match. Concerning this clone itself: What it binds is unknown.

The rearrangement links TRBV5-4 to TRBJ2-1; 15 positions agree with TRBD2. The sample comprised PBMCs. This TCR derives from a woman in her fifties or sixties in good health and CMV-seropositive. Written as DNA, the CDR3 is TGTGCCAGCAGCACCGGACTAGCGGGAGGGTCTGAAGAGCAGTTCTTC. Amino acid sequence: CASSTGLAGGSEEQFF. The whole variable domain, filled in from reference TRBV5-4 and TRBJ2-1, reads ETGVTQSPTHLIKTRGQQVTLRCSSQSGHNTVSWYQQALGQGPQFIFQYYREEENGRGNFPPRFSGLQFPNYSSELNVNALELDDSALYLCASSTGLAGGSEEQFFGPGTRLTVL.